This TCR beta chain stems from a study of T cell responses to AZD1222 COVID-19 vaccine. To note about this clone: Its target is not known.

Produced via immunoSEQ multiplex PCR; TCRdb's table is partial and in-frame only. Of more than 95,000 clones in the sample, 90% were seen once. Study-level points and caveats: Repertoire sampling occurred only after the peak T cell response. Close to half of all spike-specific TCRs reportedly target regions of the variants that are unmutated. Females outnumbered males among donors, who were mostly white British; clonal diversity was possibly underestimated.

Germline lookup yields CDR1 LNHNV and CDR2 YYDKDF (reference sequence). With V trimmed by 2 bases and J by 2 bases, 8 bases remained unmatched. CDR3 size: 17 residues. The origin of this receptor is an adult in good health. This sequence joins TRBV15 and TRBJ2-3; 9 nucleotides agree with TRBD1. Specimen: peripheral blood, collected on day 0 of MenACWY control vaccination. DNA for the CDR3: TGTGCCACCAGCAGAAAGCCGGGACAGGGAGCCACAGATACGCAGTATTTT. Translated: CATSRKPGQGATDTQYF.